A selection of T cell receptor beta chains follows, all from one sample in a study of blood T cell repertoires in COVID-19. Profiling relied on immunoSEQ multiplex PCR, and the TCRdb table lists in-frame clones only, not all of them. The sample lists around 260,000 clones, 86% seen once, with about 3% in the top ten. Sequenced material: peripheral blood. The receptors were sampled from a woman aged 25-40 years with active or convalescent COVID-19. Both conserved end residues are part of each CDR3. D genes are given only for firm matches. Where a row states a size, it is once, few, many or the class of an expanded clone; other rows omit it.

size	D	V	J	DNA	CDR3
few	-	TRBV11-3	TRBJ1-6	TGTGCCAGCAGCTTAGTGCGGAATTCACCCCTCCACTTT	CASSLVRNSPLHF
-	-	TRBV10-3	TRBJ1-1	TGTGCCATCAGTGAGTCTGACGGGACTGAAGCTTTCTTT	CAISESDGTEAFF
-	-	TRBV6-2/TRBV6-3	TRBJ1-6	TGTGCCAGCAGCCCGGTAAGGAGCTCCTATAATTCACCCCTCCACTTT	CASSPVRSSYNSPLHF
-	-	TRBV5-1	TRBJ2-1	TGCGCCAGCAATCCTAGCCTCCTCTACAATGAGCAGTTCTTC	CASNPSLLYNEQFF
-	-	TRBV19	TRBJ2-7	TGTGCCAGTAGTCTTTCAGGGGCTTCCTACGAGCAGTACTTC	CASSLSGASYEQYF
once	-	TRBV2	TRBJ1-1	TGTGCCAGCAGGCAGGGGTATGGCACTGAAGCTTTCTTT	CASRQGYGTEAFF
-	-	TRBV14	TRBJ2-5	TGTGCCAGCAGCCAAGATAGGTCCAGGGTGGAGACCCAGTACTTC	CASSQDRSRVETQYF
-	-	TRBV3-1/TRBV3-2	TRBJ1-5	TGTGCCAGCAGCCAAGATCCCGGCCGCGGTCAGCCCCAGCATTTT	CASSQDPGRGQPQHF
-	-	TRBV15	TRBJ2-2	TGTGCCACCGCGGGACTCCAGCCCGGGGAGCTGTTTTTT	CATAGLQPGELFF
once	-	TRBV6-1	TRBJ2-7	TGTGCCAGCAGTGAAGCGCCAGAACAGGACGGCGAGCAGTACTTC	CASSEAPEQDGEQYF
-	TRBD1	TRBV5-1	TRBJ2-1	TGCGCCAGCAGCTTGGAGGGGGCCGGCTACAATGAGCAGTTCTTC	CASSLEGAGYNEQFF
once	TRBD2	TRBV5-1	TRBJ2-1	TGCGCCAGCAGCTTCGGCCGGGCGGGGGAGTACAATGAGCAGTTCTTC	CASSFGRAGEYNEQFF
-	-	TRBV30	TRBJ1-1	TGTGCCTGGAGTCAGTCAGGAACTTACACTGAAGCTTTCTTT	CAWSQSGTYTEAFF
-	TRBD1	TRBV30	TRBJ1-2	TGTGCCTGGGGGGGACAGGGGGCTAAGGGCAGGTGGTATGGCTACACCTTC	CAWGGQGAKGRWYGYTF
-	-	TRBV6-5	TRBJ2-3	TGTGCCAGCCGGCGGAACACAGATACGCAGTATTTT	CASRRNTDTQYF
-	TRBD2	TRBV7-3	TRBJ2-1	TGTGCCAGCAGCTGGACCGGGGGGACCGGGAGTGAGCAGTTCTTC	CASSWTGGTGSEQFF
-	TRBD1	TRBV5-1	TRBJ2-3	TGCGCCAGCAGCCTACTCCCGGGACAGGTTGGAGATACGCAGTATTTT	CASSLLPGQVGDTQYF
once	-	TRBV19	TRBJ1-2	TGTGCCAGTAGTATTTGGGGGCTAGGCTACACCTTC	CASSIWGLGYTF
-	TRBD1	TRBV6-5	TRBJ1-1	TGTGCCAGCATGGGCAGGGGGCCTGGGAGCACTGAAGCTTTCTTT	CASMGRGPGSTEAFF
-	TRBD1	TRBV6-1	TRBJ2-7	TGTGCCAGCAGTGAATTCGTCCAGGGGGCTTACGAGCAGTACTTC	CASSEFVQGAYEQYF
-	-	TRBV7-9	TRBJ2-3	TGTGCCAGCAGCTTACGGGGGGCTAGCACAGATACGCAGTATTTT	CASSLRGASTDTQYF
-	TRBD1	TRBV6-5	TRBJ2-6	TGTGCCAGCAGTCCAACAGGGGCTGGGGCCAACGTCCTGACTTTC	CASSPTGAGANVLTF
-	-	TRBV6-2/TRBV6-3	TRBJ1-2	TGTGCCAGCAGTTACCCTATCTATGGCTACACCTTC	CASSYPIYGYTF
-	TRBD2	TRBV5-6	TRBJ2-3	TGTGCCAGCAGCTTGGGTGCGGGGGTCAGAGATACGCAGTATTTT	CASSLGAGVRDTQYF
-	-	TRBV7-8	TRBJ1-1	TGTGCCAGCAGCCCAGGATTGGGGCAATCAGCTTTCTTT	CASSPGLGQSAFF
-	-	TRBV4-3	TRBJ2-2	TGCGCCAGCAGCCAAGTTAAGAACACCGGGGAGCTGTTTTTT	CASSQVKNTGELFF
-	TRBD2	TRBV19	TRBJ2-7	TGTGCCAGTAAGACTAGCGGCCCGACCGACGAGCAGTACTTC	CASKTSGPTDEQYF
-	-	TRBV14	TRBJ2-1	TGTGCCAGCAGCCAAAGGAAGCGGCTAGACTACAATGAGCAGTTCTTC	CASSQRKRLDYNEQFF
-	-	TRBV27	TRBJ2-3	TGTGCCAGCAGTTTTTTGGAAAAGGGGGCAGATACGCAGTATTTT	CASSFLEKGADTQYF
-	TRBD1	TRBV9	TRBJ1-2	TGTGCCAGCAGCGCAAGGACAGGGGGAAGCGGCTACACCTTC	CASSARTGGSGYTF
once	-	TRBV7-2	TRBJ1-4	TGTGCCAGCAGCTTACAGAGACGAGGAAAACTGTTTTTT	CASSLQRRGKLFF
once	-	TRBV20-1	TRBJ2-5	TGCAGTGCTAGTGGCGTAGCCCAAGAGACCCAGTACTTC	CSASGVAQETQYF
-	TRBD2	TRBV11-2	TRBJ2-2	TGTGCCACACCGGGACTAGCCAACACCGGGGAGCTGTTTTTT	CATPGLANTGELFF
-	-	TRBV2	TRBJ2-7	TGTGCCAGCAGTGCAAGCAGGTACGAGCAGTACTTC	CASSASRYEQYF
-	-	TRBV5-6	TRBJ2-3	TGTGCCAGCAGCCCCCCTGATGGAAGACGACGGGATTTT	CASSPPDGRRRDF
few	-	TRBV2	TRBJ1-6	TGTGCCAGCAGTGGGGGAGGGCGAGGTAATTCACCCCTCCACTTT	CASSGGGRGNSPLHF
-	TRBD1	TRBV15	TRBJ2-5	TGTGCCACCAGCCCGGAGAGGGGGCTCGGGACCCAGTACTTC	CATSPERGLGTQYF
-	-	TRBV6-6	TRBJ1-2	TGTGCCAGCAGTCGGGGAGACTATGGCTACACCTTC	CASSRGDYGYTF
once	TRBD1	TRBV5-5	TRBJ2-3	TGTGCCAGCAGCGGGGACAGGGCCCTCACAGATACGCAGTATTTT	CASSGDRALTDTQYF
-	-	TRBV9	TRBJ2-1	TGTGCCAGCAGCGTCCAGCCGGAGGGTAATGAGCAGTTCTTC	CASSVQPEGNEQFF
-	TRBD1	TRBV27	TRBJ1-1	TGTGCCAGCAGTTGGGACAGTTCCACTGAAGCTTTCTTT	CASSWDSSTEAFF
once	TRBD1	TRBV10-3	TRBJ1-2	TGTGCCATCGGGGTTTTAGGGGGCGCAGACTATGGCTACACCTTC	CAIGVLGGADYGYTF
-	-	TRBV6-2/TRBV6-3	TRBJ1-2	TGTGCCAGCAGTTCCGGACAGAGTGGCTACACCTTC	CASSSGQSGYTF
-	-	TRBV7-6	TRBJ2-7	TGTGCCAGCAGCCCAAGTACATATAGCAGTCGCGAGCAGTACTTC	CASSPSTYSSREQYF
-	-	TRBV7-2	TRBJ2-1	TGTGCCAGCAGCCCCGGGGGGCGGATATACAATGAGCAGTTCTTC	CASSPGGRIYNEQFF
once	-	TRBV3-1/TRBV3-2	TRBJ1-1	TGTGCCAGCAGCCACGGGGGTAACACTGAAGCTTTCTTT	CASSHGGNTEAFF
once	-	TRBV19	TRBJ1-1	TGTGCCAGTAGTATAGAGAGGGACACTGAAGCTTTCTTT	CASSIERDTEAFF
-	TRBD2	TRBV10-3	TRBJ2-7	TGTGCCATCAGTGTGGTGGGACGGGGGGACGAGCAGTACTTC	CAISVVGRGDEQYF
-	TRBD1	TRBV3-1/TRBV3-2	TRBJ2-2	TGTGCCAGCAGCCTACCGACAGGGGGTTTAGCTGGTAACACCGGGGAGCTGTTTTTT	CASSLPTGGLAGNTGELFF
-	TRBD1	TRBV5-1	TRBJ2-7	TGCGCCAGCAGCCAACAGGGGGCCAGGGAGCAGTACTTC	CASSQQGAREQYF
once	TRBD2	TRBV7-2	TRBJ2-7	TGTGCCAGCAGCCGGGGGACTACCTACGAGCAGTACTTC	CASSRGTTYEQYF
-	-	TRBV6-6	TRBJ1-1	TGTGCCAGCAGTTACTCGGGAGGGGCCCGAGTTGAAGCTTTCTTT	CASSYSGGARVEAFF
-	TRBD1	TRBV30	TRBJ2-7	TGTGCCTGGAGTCCAGGGGGCGAGCAGTACTTC	CAWSPGGEQYF
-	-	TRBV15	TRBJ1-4	TGTGCCACCAGCCGACCCCTCGGGGTTAATGAAAAACTGTTTTTT	CATSRPLGVNEKLFF
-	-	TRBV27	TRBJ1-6	TGTGCCAGCAGTCCCTCCCCGGGGGGGAGTTCACCCCTCCACTTT	CASSPSPGGSSPLHF
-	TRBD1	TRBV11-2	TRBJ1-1	TGTGCCAGCAGCCCTAGGACAGGATTGAACACTGAAGCTTTCTTT	CASSPRTGLNTEAFF
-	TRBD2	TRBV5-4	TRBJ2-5	TGTGCCAGCAGCCCCAGCGGGGGGGCGTTGGCAGAGACCCAGTACTTC	CASSPSGGALAETQYF
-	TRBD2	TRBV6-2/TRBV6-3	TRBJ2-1	TGTGCCAGCAGTTACAATTGGCGGGGGAACATAAATGAGCAGTTCTTC	CASSYNWRGNINEQFF
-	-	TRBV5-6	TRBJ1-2	TGTGCCAGCAGCTTGGCCAACCCAGGGGCGTCGGGGAATGGCTACACCTTC	CASSLANPGASGNGYTF
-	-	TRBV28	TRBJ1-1	TGTGCCAGCAGCTGGAGGGCAAAGGGGATGAACACTGAAGCTTTCTTT	CASSWRAKGMNTEAFF